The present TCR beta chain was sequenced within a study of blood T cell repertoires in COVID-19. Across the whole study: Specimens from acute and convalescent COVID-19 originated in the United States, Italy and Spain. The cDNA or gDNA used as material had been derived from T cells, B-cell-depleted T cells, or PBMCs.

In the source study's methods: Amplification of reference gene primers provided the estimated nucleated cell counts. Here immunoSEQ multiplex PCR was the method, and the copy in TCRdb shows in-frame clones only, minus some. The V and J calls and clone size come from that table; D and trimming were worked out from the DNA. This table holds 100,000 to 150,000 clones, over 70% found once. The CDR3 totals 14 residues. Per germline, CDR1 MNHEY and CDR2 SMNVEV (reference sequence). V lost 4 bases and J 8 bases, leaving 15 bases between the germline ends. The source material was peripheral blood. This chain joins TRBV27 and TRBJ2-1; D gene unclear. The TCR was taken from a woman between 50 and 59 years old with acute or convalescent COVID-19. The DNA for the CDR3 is TGTGCCAGCAGTTCCATTAGAGAGAGGTATGAGCAGTTCTTC. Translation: CASSSIRERYEQFF.